A single sample is the source of the 14 T cell receptor beta chains below, sequenced in a study of cytomegalovirus exposure and HLA in healthy donors. Amplification used 60 Vbeta primers and 13 Jbeta primers. TCRdb's copy holds only in-frame clones and misses some; the assay was immunoSEQ multiplex PCR. Here the sample spans around 70,000 clones, more than 55% being singletons. Material: PBMCs. These receptors came from a man in his fifties or sixties in good health and CMV-seropositive.

This chain connects TRBV2 to TRBJ2-1; TRBD2 matches at 8 bases. Trimming removed 8 bases from V and 9 bases from J; junction bases left unmatched: 9. The CDR3 has 13 residues. Germline V gene sequence: CDR1 SNHLY, CDR2 FYNNEI. Written as DNA, the CDR3 is TGTGCCAGCGATCCAGCGGGAGTTAGTGAGCAGTTCTTC. This translates into CASDPAGVSEQFF.

V usage is TRBV7-2 and J usage is TRBJ1-1; 7 bases line up with TRBD1. J gave up 11 bases and V 3 bases, and 9 bases lay outside the gene matches. Looked up from germline, CDR1 is SGHTA and CDR2 is FQGNSA. CDR3 length equals 13 residues. The chain's CDR3 is CASSFLRGRGAFF. The CDR3 DNA reads TGTGCCAGCAGCTTCTTGAGGGGGCGAGGTGCTTTCTTT.

The chain joins TRBV19 to TRBJ2-1; 9 positions match TRBD1. V dropped 8 bases and J dropped 7; count of bases not matched to a gene: 3. The CDR3 sequence is 12 residues long. Germline V CDR1 and CDR2: LNHDA, SQIVND (reference sequence). The CDR3 here is CASLDRGNEQFF. The CDR3 bases are TGTGCCAGTTTGGACAGGGGAAATGAGCAGTTCTTC.

Relative to its sample, this clone is medium-sized. Other DNA variants within this sample encode the same CDR3. CDR3 sequence (DNA): TGTGCCAGCAGCTTGGGACAGGGGGCTTACGAGCAGTACTTC. It codes for CASSLGQGAYEQYF. The rearrangement links TRBV5-4 to TRBJ2-7; 10 nucleotides match TRBD1. In germline, CDR1 is SGHNT, CDR2 YYREEE (reference sequence). This CDR3 is built from 14 residues. The J segment lost 4 bases and the V segment lost 0 bases, leaving 1 base of the junction unmatched.

The chain is built from TRBV2 and TRBJ2-1; 12 bases are a match to TRBD2. CDR1 SNHLY and CDR2 FYNNEI come from the germline V gene. This CDR3 has 16 residues. The V and J ends lost 7 bases and 15 bases, in that order; junction bases with no gene match: 19. The CDR3 sequence: CASNLARTSGGSGGFF. The CDR3 DNA reads as TGTGCCAGCAATCTTGCGCGCACTAGCGGGGGGTCCGGGGGGTTCTTC.

V gene TRBV11-3 combines with J gene TRBJ2-7; 8 bases are a match to TRBD1. Losses at the gene ends were 6 bases for V and 0 bases for J; bases not matched to a gene: 10. The CDR3 covers 16 residues. In germline, CDR1 is SGHNT, CDR2 YENEEA. CDR3 DNA: TGTGCCAGCAGACCTGGACAGGGCTTGAGCTCCTACGAGCAGTACTTC. This gives the protein CASRPGQGLSSYEQYF.

This chain joins TRBV10-2 and TRBJ2-1, with 12 bases matching TRBD2. V lost 4 bases and J lost 0; bases outside the gene matches: 4. This CDR3 spans 17 amino acids. The germline V gene has CDR1 WSHSY and CDR2 SAAADI. DNA for the CDR3: TGCGCCAGCAGTGCCGGGACTAGCGGGTACTCCTACAATGAGCAGTTCTTC. Residues: CASSAGTSGYSYNEQFF.

This clone appeared once. This chain uses TRBV7-2 with TRBJ1-5; D remains ambiguous. Germline lookup yields CDR1 SGHTA and CDR2 FQGNSA. This CDR3 region has 12 residues. The V and J ends lost 3 bases and 3 bases respectively, with 3 bases between them. CDR3 nucleotide sequence: TGTGCCAGCAGCTTCCACAATCAGCCCCAGCATTTT. Its translation: CASSFHNQPQHF.

This rearrangement joins TRBV5-1 to TRBJ1-1, with D unresolved. The V end lost 1 base, the J end lost 7 bases, and 5 bases lay between the germline ends. The CDR3 totals 11 residues. Per the germline V gene, CDR1 is SGHRS and CDR2 is YFSETQ. DNA of the CDR3: TGCGCCAGCAGCTTGAATCATGAAGCTTTCTTT. Protein: CASSLNHEAFF.

J is TRBJ2-7 and V is TRBV11-2; D is uncertain. Trimming took 3 bases from V and 1 from J, leaving 13 bases between them. The CDR3 sequence is 15 residues long. CDR1 SGHAT and CDR2 FQNNGV come from the germline V gene. CDR3 nucleotides: TGTGCCAGCAGCTTTTCTGTCAGCAGGTCCTACGAGCAGTACTTC. It translates to CASSFSVSRSYEQYF.

A few counts support this clone. The chain has TRBV14 and TRBJ1-3; D is unclear. Germline values: CDR1 SGHDN, CDR2 FVKESK. CDR3 length: 15 residues. Trimming pared 1 base from V and 5 bases from J, leaving 12 bases between. In DNA form, the CDR3 reads TGTGCCAGCAGCCAAGTCGGAGTCCGGAGAAACACCATATATTTT. Protein: CASSQVGVRRNTIYF.

The CDR3: CASSAGSETQYF. CDR3 nucleotide sequence: TGTGCCAGCAGTGCCGGGAGTGAGACCCAGTACTTC. The chain uses TRBV2 and TRBJ2-5; D is possibly TRBD2 (6 bases). Germline CDR1 SNHLY, CDR2 FYNNEI. The CDR3 totals 12 residues. Trimming stripped 4 bases from V and 5 bases from J, with 8 bases between.

This sequence joins TRBV6-5 and TRBJ2-3; no firm D call. Germline V gives CDR1 MNHEY, CDR2 SVGAGI. The CDR3 covers 13 residues. Trimming cost V 2 bases and J 1 base, with 4 bases left between them. The CDR3 nucleotides read TGTGCCAGCAGTTACGCGGGCACAGATACGCAGTATTTT. This sequence encodes CASSYAGTDTQYF.

This clone was detected only a few times. The V call is TRBV9, the J call TRBJ2-3, with 9 bases identical to TRBD1. CDR1 SGDLS and CDR2 YYNGEE come from the germline V gene. The J segment lost 1 base and the V segment lost 3 bases, leaving 6 bases of the junction unmatched. The CDR3 is 16 amino acids. The CDR3 spells CASSAPDRGGTDTQYF. DNA for the CDR3: TGTGCCAGCAGCGCACCTGACAGGGGGGGCACAGATACGCAGTATTTT.